What follows are 7 T cell receptor beta chains derived from one specimen sequenced in a study of shared T cell receptors in the human thymus. Profiling relied on immunoSEQ multiplex PCR, and the TCRdb table lists in-frame clones only, not all of them. The sample shows more than 300,000 clones, approximately 95% of them seen only once. Material for sequencing was thymocytes. The receptor source for this set is a human donor.

The chain links TRBV10-3 to TRBJ2-1; a possible D gene is TRBD2 (6 bases). CDR1 and CDR2 (germline): ENHRY, SYGVKD. There are 15 residues in the CDR3. V dropped 4 bases and J dropped 4 bases, with 14 bases sitting between them. This CDR3 reads CAISGGSGSYNEQFF. Here the CDR3 DNA reads TGTGCCATCAGTGGGGGTAGCGGATCATACAATGAGCAGTTCTTC.

The chain links TRBV9 to TRBJ1-3; no reliable D call. Trimming removed 3 bases at V and 1 base at J, with 14 bases between. The CDR3 loop spans 16 amino acids. CDR1 and CDR2 (germline): SGDLS, YYNGEE. The CDR3 sequence is CASSGDEGTSGNTIYF. The CDR3 nucleotides read TGTGCCAGCAGCGGAGACGAGGGAACATCTGGAAACACCATATATTTT.

V is TRBV7-2 and J is TRBJ1-5, with 11 bases matching TRBD1. Losses at the gene ends were 5 bases for V and 7 bases for J; bases not matched to a gene: 4. CDR3 length equals 14 residues. Germline values: CDR1 SGHTA, CDR2 FQGNSA. Written as DNA, the CDR3 is TGTGCCAGCAGCCCGGGGACAGGGGGGCAGCCCCAGCATTTT. Protein: CASSPGTGGQPQHF.

This chain connects TRBV6-1 to TRBJ1-1, with 11 positions matching TRBD1. The germline gives CDR1 MNHNS, CDR2 SASEGT. Trimming removed 4 bases from V and 3 bases from J; junction bases left unmatched: 19. The CDR3 contains 20 residues. The CDR3, as DNA: TGTGCCAGCAGTGCCCAACCGGGACAGGGGGTCTCAAGAGCGTACACTGAAGCTTTCTTT. Its protein product is CASSAQPGQGVSRAYTEAFF.

The chain is built from TRBV10-1 and TRBJ2-5; TRBD2 might be the D (5 bases). The V gene lost 6 bases and the J gene lost 3 bases, with 11 bases spanning the gap. The CDR3 is made up of 13 amino acids. Germline V lookup: CDR1 WNHNN, CDR2 SYGVQD (reference sequence). Written as DNA, the CDR3 is TGCGCCAGCAGCGATAGCGTCGAAGAGACCCAGTACTTC. It is translated as CASSDSVEETQYF.

V and J are TRBV5-1 and TRBJ2-3, with 13 bases aligning to TRBD2. CDR3 size: 18 residues. The germline V gene encodes CDR1 SGHRS and CDR2 YFSETQ. With V trimmed by 0 bases and J by 2 bases, 6 bases remained unmatched. This CDR3 is CASSLDLGLAGHTDTQYF. For the CDR3, the DNA is TGCGCCAGCAGCTTGGACCTGGGACTAGCGGGACACACAGATACGCAGTATTTT.

The chain has TRBV12-1 and TRBJ2-2; TRBD2, the table's D call, lacks a check against the DNA. TRBV12-1 is given as a pseudogene. The CDR3 is 18 amino acids. The CDR3 loop reads CASSLGLAGGPNTGELFF. The CDR3, as DNA: TGTGCCAGCAGCTTGGGACTAGCGGGAGGGCCTAACACCGGGGAGCTGTTTTTT.